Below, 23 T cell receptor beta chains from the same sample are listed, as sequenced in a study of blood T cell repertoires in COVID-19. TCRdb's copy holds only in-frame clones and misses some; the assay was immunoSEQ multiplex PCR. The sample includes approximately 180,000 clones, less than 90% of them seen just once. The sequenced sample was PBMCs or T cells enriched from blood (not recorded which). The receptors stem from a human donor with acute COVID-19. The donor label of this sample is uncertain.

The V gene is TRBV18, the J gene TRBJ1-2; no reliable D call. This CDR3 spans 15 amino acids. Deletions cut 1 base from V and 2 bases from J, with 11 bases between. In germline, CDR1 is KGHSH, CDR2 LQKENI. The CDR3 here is CASSPLGDTNYGYTF. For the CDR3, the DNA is TGTGCCAGCTCACCACTAGGCGACACAAACTATGGCTACACCTTC.

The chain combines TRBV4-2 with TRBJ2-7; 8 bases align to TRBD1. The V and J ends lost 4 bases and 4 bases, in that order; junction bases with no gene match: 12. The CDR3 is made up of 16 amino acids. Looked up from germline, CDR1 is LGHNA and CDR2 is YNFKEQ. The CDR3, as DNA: TGTGCCAGCAGCCGAGGAAACAGGGGGTCGTTATACGAGCAGTACTTC. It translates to CASSRGNRGSLYEQYF.

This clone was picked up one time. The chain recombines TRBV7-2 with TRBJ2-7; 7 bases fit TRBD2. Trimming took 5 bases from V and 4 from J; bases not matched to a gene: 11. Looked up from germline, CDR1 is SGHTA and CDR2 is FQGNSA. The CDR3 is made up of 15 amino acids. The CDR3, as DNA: TGTGCCAGCAGCCCCCTAGGCGGGCGGGGGTACGAGCAGTACTTC. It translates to CASSPLGGRGYEQYF.

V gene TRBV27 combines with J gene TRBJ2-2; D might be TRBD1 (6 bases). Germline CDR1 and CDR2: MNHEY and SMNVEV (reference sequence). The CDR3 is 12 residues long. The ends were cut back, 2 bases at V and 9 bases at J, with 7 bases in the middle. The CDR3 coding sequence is TGTGCCAGCAGTTTACAGGGGAGGGAGCTGTTTTTT. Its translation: CASSLQGRELFF.

The CDR3: CASRQSSGANVLTF. The DNA of the CDR3 is TGCGCCAGCCGACAGAGCTCTGGGGCCAACGTCCTGACTTTC. J is TRBJ2-6 and V is TRBV5-1; D possibly corresponds to TRBD1 (5 bases). The CDR3 length is 14 residues. Germline V gene lookup returns CDR1 SGHRS and CDR2 YFSETQ. Trimming left V 7 bases short and J 0 bases short, with 8 bases between. The full variable domain, in which reference TRBV5-1 and TRBJ2-6 provide the parts outside the CDR3, is KAGVTQTPRYLIKTRGQQVTLSCSPISGHRSVSWYQQTPGQGLQFLFEYFSETQRNKGNFPGRFSGRQFSNSRSEMNVSTLELGDSALYLCASRQSSGANVLTFGAGSRLTVL.

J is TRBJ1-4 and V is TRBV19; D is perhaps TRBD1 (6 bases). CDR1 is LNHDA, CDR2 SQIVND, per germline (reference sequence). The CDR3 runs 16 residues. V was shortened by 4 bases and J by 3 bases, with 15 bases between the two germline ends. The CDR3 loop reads CASSTTAGEPNEKLFF. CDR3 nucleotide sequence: TGTGCCAGTAGTACCACCGCAGGGGAGCCTAATGAAAAACTGTTTTTT.

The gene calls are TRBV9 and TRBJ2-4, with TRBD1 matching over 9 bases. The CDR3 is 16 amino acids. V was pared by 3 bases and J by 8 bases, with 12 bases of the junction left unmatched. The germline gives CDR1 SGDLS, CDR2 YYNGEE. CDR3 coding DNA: TGTGCCAGCAGCGGGGACAGGGAAGGGATGTTGGACATTCAGTACTTC. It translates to CASSGDREGMLDIQYF.

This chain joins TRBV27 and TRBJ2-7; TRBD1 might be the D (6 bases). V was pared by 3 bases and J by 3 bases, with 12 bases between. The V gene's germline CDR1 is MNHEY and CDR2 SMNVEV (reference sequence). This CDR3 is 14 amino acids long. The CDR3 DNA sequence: TGTGCCAGCAGTTTCGGCAGGGGAGACTACGAGCAGTACTTC. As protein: CASSFGRGDYEQYF.

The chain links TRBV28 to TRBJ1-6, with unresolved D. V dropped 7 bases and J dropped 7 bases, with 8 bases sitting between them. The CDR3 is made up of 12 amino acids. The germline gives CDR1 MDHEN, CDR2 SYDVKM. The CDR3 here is CASNGRNSPLHF. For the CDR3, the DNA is TGTGCCAGCAACGGGAGAAATTCACCCCTCCACTTT. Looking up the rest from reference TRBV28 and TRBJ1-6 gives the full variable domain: DVKVTQSSRYLVKRTGEKVFLECVQDMDHENMFWYRQDPGLGLRLIYFSYDVKMKEKGDIPEGYSVSREKKERFSLILESASTNQTSMYLCASNGRNSPLHFGNGTRLTVT.

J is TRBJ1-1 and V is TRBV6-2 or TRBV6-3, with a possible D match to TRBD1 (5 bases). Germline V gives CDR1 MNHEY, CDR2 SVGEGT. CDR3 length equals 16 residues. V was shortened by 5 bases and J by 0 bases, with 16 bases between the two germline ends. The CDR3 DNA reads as TGTGCCAGCAGTCCCACAGGAAAGGCAATGAACACTGAAGCTTTCTTT. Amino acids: CASSPTGKAMNTEAFF.

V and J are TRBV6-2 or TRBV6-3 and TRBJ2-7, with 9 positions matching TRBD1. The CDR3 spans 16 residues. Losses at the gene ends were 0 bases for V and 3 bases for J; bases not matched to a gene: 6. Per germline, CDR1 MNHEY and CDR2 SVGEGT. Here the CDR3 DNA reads TGTGCCAGCAGTTACTCCGGACAGGGGCAAGGCTACGAGCAGTACTTC. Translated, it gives CASSYSGQGQGYEQYF.

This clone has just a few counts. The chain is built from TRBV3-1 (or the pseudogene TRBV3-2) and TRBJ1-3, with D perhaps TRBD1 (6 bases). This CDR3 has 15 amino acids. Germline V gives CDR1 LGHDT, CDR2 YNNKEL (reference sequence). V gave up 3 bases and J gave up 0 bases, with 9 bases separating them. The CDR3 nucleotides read TGTGCCAGCAGCCAGGGGGCGGACTCTGGAAACACCATATATTTT. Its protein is CASSQGADSGNTIYF.

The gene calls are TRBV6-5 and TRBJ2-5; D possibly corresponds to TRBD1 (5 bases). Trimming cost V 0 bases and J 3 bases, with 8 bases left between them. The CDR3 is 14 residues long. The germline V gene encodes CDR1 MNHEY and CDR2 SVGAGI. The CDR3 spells CASSYSTAEETQYF. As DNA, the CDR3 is TGTGCCAGCAGTTACTCGACAGCAGAAGAGACCCAGTACTTC.

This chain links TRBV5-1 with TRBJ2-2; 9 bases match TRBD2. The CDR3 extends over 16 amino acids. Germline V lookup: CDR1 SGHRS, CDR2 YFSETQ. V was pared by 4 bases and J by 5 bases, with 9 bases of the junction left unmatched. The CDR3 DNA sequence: TGCGCCAGCAGCACCCGGGGTAGCGGGGGTACCGGGGAGCTGTTTTTT. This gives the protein CASSTRGSGGTGELFF. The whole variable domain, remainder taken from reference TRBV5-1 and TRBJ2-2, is KAGVTQTPRYLIKTRGQQVTLSCSPISGHRSVSWYQQTPGQGLQFLFEYFSETQRNKGNFPGRFSGRQFSNSRSEMNVSTLELGDSALYLCASSTRGSGGTGELFFGEGSRLTVL.

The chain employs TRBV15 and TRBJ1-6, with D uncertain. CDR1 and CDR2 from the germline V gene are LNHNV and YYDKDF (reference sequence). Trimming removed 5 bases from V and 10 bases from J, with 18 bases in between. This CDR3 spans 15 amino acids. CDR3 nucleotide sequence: TGTGCCACCAGCGCCGTGAGGGAGGGCGGCTCACCCCTCCACTTT. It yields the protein CATSAVREGGSPLHF.

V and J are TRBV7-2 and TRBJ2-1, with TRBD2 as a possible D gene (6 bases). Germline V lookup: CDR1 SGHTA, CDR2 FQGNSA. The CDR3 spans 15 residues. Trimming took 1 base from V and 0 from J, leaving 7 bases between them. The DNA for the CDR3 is TGTGCCAGCAGCTTAGGGACTACCTCCTACAATGAGCAGTTCTTC. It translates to CASSLGTTSYNEQFF.

CDR3 sequence: CATSDFRGTDTQYF. The CDR3 DNA reads TGTGCCACCAGTGATTTTCGGGGCACAGATACGCAGTATTTT. The V gene is TRBV24-1, the J gene TRBJ2-3, with D unresolved. Trimming cost V 1 base and J 1 base, with 5 bases left between them. The germline V gene encodes CDR1 KGHDR and CDR2 SFDVKD. The CDR3 is 14 amino acids.

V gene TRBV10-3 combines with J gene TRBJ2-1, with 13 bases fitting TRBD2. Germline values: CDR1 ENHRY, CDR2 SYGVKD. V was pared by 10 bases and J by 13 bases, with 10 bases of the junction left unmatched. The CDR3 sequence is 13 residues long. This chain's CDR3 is CATLTSGGSRQFF. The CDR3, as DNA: TGTGCCACCCTGACTAGCGGGGGGTCTCGTCAGTTCTTC.

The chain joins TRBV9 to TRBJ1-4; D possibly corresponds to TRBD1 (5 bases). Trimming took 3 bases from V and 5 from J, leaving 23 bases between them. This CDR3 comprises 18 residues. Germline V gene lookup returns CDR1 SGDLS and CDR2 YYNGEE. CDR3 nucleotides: TGTGCCAGCAGCGCCCAACCAAACATCTACGGGGGGAATGAAAAACTGTTTTTT. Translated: CASSAQPNIYGGNEKLFF.

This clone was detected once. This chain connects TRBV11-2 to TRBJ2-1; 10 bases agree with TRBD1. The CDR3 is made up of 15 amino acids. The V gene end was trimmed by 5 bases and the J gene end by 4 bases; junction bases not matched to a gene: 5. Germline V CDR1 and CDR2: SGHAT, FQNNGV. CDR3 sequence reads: CASSVGTGVYNEQFF. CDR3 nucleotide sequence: TGTGCCAGCAGCGTCGGGACAGGGGTTTACAATGAGCAGTTCTTC.

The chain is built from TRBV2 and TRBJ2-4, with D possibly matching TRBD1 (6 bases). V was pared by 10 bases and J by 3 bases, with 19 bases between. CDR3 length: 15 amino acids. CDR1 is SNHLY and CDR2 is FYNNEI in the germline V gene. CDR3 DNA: TGTGCCAACAAGGACAGCCTGAGGGACAAAAACATTCAGTACTTC. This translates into CANKDSLRDKNIQYF.

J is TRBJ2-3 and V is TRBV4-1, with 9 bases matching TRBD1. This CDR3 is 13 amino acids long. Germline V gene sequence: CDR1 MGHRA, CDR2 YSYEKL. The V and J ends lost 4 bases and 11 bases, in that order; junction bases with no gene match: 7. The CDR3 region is CASSPYGTGQQYF. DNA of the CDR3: TGCGCCAGCAGCCCCTATGGGACAGGGCAGCAGTATTTT.

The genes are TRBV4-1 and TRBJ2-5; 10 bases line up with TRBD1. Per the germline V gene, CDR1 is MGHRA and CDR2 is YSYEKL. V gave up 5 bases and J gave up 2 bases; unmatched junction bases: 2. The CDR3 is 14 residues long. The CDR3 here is CASSRTGGQETQYF. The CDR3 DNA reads TGCGCCAGCAGCAGGACAGGGGGACAAGAGACCCAGTACTTC.